This TCR beta chain was found in a study of cytomegalovirus exposure and HLA in healthy donors. Study-level background: Caucasian-associated ancestry cluster membership applied to around 76% of a few hundred genotyped donors.

Amplification used 60 Vbeta primers and 13 Jbeta primers. Authors' processing steps: An analysis performed later counted roughly 80 million unique TCR beta chains (approximately 10 million of them shared). The protocol was immunoSEQ multiplex PCR, while the TCRdb copy is restricted to in-frame clones and leaves out a portion. V and J calls and clone size come straight from that table; D and trimming were deduced from the DNA. The sample includes about 130,000 clones, about 80% of them seen just once. A remark on this clone: Its antigen is not known.

Study observations and caveats: For TCR beta chains, V- and J-gene trimming was later linked to a missense DCLRE1C variant. In vitro checks showed that a few CMV-associated chains really do target CMV antigens.

The CDR3 is 11 amino acids. Germline-derived CDR1 and CDR2 are SNHLY and FYNNEI. V gave up 5 bases and J gave up 2 bases, with 4 bases separating them. The sequence was collected from a man aged 25-40 years in good health and CMV-seropositive. The sample taken for sequencing was PBMCs. The V and J genes are TRBV2 and TRBJ2-7; D uncertain. CDR3 coding DNA: TGTGCCAGCAGTTATACCTACGAGCAGTACTTC. As protein: CASSYTYEQYF. Using reference TRBV2 and TRBJ2-7 for the parts outside the CDR3, the full variable domain is EPEVTQTPSHQVTQMGQEVILRCVPISNHLYFYWYRQILGQKVEFLVSFYNNEISEKSEIFDDQFSVERPDGSNFTLKIRSTKLEDSAMYFCASSYTYEQYFGPGTRLTVT.